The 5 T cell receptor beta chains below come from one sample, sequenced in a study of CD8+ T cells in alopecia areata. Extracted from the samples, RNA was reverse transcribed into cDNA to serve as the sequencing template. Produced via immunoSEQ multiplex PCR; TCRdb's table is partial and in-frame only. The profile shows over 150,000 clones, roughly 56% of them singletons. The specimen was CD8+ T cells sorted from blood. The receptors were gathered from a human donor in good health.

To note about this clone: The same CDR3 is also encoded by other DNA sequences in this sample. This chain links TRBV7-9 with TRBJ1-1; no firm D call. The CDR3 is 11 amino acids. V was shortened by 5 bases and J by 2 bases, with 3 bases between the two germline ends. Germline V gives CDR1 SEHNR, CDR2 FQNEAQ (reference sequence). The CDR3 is CASSLNTEAFF. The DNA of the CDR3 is TGTGCCAGCAGCCTAAACACTGAAGCTTTCTTT.

The DNA for the CDR3 is TGCGCCAGCAGGGTGGGTTCGGGGGAGTCCTACAATGAGCAGTTCTTC. This gives the protein CASRVGSGESYNEQFF. This rearrangement joins TRBV4-1 to TRBJ2-1; possibly TRBD2 for D (6 bases). CDR3 length equals 16 residues. Deletions cut 6 bases from V and 1 base from J, with 16 bases between. Per the germline V gene, CDR1 is MGHRA and CDR2 is YSYEKL.

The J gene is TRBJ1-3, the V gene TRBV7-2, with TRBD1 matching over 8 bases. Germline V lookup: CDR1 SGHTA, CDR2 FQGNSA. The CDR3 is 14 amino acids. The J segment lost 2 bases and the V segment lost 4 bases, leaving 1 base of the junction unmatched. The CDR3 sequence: CASSWTGTGNTIYF. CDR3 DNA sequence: TGTGCCAGCAGCTGGACAGGGACTGGAAACACCATATATTTT.

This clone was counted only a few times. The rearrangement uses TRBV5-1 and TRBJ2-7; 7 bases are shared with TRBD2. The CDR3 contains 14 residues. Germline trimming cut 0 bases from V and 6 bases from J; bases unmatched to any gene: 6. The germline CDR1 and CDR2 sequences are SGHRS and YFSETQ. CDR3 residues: CASSLGREAFEQYF. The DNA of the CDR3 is TGCGCCAGCAGCTTGGGACGGGAGGCGTTCGAGCAGTACTTC.

The CDR3 loop is CASSFTSGLSTDTQYF. The CDR3 nucleotides are TGTGCCAGCAGCTTCACTAGCGGGCTTAGCACAGATACGCAGTATTTT. The chain has TRBV11-2 and TRBJ2-3; 9 bases are a match to TRBD2. CDR3 length: 16 amino acids. Germline CDR1 SGHAT, CDR2 FQNNGV. The V and J ends lost 3 bases and 0 bases, in that order; junction bases with no gene match: 4.